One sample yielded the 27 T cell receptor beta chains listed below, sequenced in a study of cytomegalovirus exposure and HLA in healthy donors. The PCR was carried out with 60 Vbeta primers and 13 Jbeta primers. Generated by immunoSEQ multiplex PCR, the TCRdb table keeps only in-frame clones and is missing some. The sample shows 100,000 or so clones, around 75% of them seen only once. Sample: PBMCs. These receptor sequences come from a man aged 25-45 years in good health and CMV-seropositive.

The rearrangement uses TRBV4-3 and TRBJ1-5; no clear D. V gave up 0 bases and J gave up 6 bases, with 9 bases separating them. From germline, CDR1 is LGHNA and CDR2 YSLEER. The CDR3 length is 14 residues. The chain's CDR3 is CASSQECSTQPQHF. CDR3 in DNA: TGCGCCAGCAGCCAAGAATGCAGTACTCAGCCCCAGCATTTT.

This CDR3 is CASSSGETTDTQYF. The CDR3 nucleotides are TGCGCCAGCAGCTCCGGGGAGACCACAGATACGCAGTATTTT. The genes are TRBV5-1 and TRBJ2-3; tentatively, D is TRBD2 (5 bases). V lost 3 bases and J lost 2, with 10 bases in between. The length of the CDR3 is 14 residues. Germline values: CDR1 SGHRS, CDR2 YFSETQ.

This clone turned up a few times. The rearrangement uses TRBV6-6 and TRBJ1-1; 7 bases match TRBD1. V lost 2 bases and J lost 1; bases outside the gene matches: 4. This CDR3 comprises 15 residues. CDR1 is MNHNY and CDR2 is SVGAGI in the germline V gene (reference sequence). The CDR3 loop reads CASSYRQGENTEAFF. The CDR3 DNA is TGTGCCAGCAGTTACCGGCAGGGGGAGAACACTGAAGCTTTCTTT.

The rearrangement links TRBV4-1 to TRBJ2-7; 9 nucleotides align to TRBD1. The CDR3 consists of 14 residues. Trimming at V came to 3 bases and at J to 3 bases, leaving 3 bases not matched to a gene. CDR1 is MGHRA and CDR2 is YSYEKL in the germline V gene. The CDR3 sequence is CASSQRTGDYEQYF. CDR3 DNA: TGCGCCAGCAGCCAGCGGACAGGGGACTACGAGCAGTACTTC.

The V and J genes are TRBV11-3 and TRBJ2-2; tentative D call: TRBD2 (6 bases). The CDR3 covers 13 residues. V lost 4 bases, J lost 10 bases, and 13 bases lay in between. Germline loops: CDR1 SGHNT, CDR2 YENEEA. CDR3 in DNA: TGTGCCAGCAGCTCAGCCCGCGGGGCGGAGCTGTTTTTT. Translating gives CASSSARGAELFF.

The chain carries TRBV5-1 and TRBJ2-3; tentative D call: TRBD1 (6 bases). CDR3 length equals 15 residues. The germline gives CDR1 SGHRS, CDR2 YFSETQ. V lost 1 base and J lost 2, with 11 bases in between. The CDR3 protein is CASSLRQVYTDTQYF. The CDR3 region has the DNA TGCGCCAGCAGCTTGAGACAGGTGTACACAGATACGCAGTATTTT. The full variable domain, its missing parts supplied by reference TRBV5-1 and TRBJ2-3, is KAGVTQTPRYLIKTRGQQVTLSCSPISGHRSVSWYQQTPGQGLQFLFEYFSETQRNKGNFPGRFSGRQFSNSRSEMNVSTLELGDSALYLCASSLRQVYTDTQYFGPGTRLTVL.

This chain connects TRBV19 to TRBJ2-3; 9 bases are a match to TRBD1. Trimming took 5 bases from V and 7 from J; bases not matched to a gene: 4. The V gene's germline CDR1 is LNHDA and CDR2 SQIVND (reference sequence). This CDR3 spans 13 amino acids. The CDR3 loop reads CASSRTGEYTQYF. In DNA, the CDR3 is TGTGCCAGTAGTCGGACAGGGGAATATACGCAGTATTTT.

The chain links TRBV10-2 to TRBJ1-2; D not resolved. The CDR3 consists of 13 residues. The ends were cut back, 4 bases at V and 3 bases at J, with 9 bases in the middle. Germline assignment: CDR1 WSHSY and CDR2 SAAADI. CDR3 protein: CASSVAPDYGYTF. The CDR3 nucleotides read TGCGCCAGCAGTGTAGCCCCGGACTATGGCTACACCTTC.

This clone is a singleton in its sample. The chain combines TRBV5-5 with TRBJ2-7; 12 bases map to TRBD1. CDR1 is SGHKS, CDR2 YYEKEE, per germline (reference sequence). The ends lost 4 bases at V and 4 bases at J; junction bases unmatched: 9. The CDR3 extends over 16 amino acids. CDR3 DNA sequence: TGTGCCAGCAGCCAGGGACAGGGGGCTGTGAGATACGAGCAGTACTTC. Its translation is CASSQGQGAVRYEQYF.

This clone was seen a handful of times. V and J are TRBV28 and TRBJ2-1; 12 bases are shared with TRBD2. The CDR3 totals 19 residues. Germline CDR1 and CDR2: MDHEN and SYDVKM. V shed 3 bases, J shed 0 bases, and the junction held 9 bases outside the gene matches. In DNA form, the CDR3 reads TGTGCCAGCAGTTTCCCGACTAGCGGGGGACGCAGCTCCTACAATGAGCAGTTCTTC. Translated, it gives CASSFPTSGGRSSYNEQFF.

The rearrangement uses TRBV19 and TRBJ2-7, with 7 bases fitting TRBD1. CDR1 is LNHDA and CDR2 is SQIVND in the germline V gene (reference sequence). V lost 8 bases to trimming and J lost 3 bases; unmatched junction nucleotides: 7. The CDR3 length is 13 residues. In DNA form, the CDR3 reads TGTGCCAGTGCCCCCGGGACAGACTACGAGCAGTACTTC. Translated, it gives CASAPGTDYEQYF.

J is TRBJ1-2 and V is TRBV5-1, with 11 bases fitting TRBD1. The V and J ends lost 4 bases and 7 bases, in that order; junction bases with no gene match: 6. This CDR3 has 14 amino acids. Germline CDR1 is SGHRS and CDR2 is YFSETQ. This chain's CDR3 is CASSVGTGGSGYTF. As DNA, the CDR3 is TGCGCCAGCAGCGTCGGGACAGGGGGAAGTGGCTACACCTTC.

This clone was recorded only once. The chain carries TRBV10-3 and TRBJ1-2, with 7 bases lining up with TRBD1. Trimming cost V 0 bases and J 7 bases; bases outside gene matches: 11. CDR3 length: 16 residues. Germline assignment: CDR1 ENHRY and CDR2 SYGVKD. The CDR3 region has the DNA TGTGCCATCAGTGAGTCGTCTTACAGGGGTGTATCTGGCTACACCTTC. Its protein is CAISESSYRGVSGYTF.

DNA of the CDR3: TGTGCCACGGGGACAGGGTATGAGGACACTGAAGCTTTCTTT. Amino acids: CATGTGYEDTEAFF. This chain uses TRBV15 with TRBJ1-1; TRBD1 aligns across 9 bases. V dropped 9 bases and J dropped 3; count of bases not matched to a gene: 8. Germline lookup yields CDR1 LNHNV and CDR2 YYDKDF (reference sequence). The CDR3 is made up of 14 amino acids.

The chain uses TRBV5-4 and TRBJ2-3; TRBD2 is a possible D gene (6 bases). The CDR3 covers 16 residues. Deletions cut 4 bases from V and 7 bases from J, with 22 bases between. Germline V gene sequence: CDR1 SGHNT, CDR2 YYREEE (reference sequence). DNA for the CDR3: TGTGCCAGCAGCCGAGAGCTAACGGGGAGGAAAAATACGCAGTATTTT. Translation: CASSRELTGRKNTQYF.

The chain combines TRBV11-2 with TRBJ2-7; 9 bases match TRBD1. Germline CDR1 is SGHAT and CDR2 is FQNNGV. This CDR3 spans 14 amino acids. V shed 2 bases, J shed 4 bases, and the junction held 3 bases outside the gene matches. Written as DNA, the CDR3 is TGTGCCAGCAGCTTAACAGGGGGCAGGTACGAGCAGTACTTC. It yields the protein CASSLTGGRYEQYF.

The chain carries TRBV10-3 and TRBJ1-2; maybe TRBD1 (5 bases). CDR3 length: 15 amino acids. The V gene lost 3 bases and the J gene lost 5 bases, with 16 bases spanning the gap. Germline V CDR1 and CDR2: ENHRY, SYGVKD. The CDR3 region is CAISDPQGREYGYTF. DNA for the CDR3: TGTGCCATCAGTGATCCTCAGGGTCGGGAGTATGGCTACACCTTC.

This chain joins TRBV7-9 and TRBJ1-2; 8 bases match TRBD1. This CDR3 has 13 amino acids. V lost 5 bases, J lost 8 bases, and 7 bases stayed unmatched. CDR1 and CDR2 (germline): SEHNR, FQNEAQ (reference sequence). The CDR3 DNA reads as TGTGCCAGCAGCCCTCGGACAGGGAAGGGCTACACCTTC. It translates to CASSPRTGKGYTF.

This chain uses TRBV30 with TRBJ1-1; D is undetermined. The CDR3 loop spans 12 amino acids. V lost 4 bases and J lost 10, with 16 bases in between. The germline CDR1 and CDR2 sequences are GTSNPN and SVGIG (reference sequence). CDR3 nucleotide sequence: TGTGCCTGGATTCGCGGGGAGCTTGTAGCTTTCTTT. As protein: CAWIRGELVAFF.

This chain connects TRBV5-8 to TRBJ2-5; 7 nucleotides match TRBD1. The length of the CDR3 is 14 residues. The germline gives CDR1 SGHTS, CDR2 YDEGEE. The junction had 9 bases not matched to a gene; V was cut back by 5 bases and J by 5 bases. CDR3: CASRAGTAWETQYF. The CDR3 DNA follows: TGTGCCAGCAGGGCCGGGACAGCGTGGGAGACCCAGTACTTC.

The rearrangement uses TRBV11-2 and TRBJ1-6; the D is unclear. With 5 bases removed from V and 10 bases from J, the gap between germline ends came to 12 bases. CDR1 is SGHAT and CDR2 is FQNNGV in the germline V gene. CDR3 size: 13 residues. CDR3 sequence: CASSPPTPSPLHF. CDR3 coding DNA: TGTGCCAGCAGCCCCCCGACACCATCACCCCTCCACTTT.

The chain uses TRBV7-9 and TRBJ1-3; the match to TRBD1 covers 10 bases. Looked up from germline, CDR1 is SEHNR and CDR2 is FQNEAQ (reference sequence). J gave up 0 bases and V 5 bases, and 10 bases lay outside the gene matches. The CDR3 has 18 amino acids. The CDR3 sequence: CASSQKDRGLNSGNTIYF. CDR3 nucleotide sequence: TGTGCCAGCAGCCAGAAAGACAGGGGGCTAAACTCTGGAAACACCATATATTTT.

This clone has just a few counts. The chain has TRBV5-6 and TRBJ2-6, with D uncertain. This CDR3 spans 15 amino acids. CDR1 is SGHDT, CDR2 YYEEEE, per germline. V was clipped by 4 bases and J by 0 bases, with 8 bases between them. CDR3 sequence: CASSPISSGANVLTF. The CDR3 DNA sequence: TGTGCCAGCAGCCCCATTTCCTCTGGGGCCAACGTCCTGACTTTC.

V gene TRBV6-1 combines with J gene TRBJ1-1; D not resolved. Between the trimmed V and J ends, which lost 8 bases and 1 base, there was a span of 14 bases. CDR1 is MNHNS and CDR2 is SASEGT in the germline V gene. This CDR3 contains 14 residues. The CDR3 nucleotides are TGTGCCAGCTCCATATGGGCAGCGAACACTGAAGCTTTCTTT. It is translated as CASSIWAANTEAFF.

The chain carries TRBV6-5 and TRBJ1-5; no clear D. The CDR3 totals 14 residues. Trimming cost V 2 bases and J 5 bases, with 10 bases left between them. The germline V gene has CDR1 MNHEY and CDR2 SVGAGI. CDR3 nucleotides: TGTGCCAGCAGTTACAGGTCTACAGATCAGCCCCAGCATTTT. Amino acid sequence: CASSYRSTDQPQHF.

The CDR3 region is CASRRTGDSNQPQHF. The CDR3 DNA reads TGTGCCTCCAGACGGACAGGGGATAGCAATCAGCCCCAGCATTTT. This chain links TRBV6-5 with TRBJ1-5; TRBD1 agrees at 9 bases. The V and J ends lost 11 bases and 0 bases, in that order; junction bases with no gene match: 8. CDR1 and CDR2 (germline): MNHEY, SVGAGI. The CDR3 extends over 15 amino acids.

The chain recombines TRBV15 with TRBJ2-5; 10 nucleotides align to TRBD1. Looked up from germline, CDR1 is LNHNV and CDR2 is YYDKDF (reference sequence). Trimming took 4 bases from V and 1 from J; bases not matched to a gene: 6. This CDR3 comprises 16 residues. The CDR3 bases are TGTGCCACCAGCACCCGGACAGGGGGAGCCCAAGAGACCCAGTACTTC. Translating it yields CATSTRTGGAQETQYF.